This TCR beta chain came from a study of blood T cell repertoires in COVID-19. In the study overall: PBMCs, B-cell-depleted T cells, or T cells were the source of the cDNA or gDNA that made up the material.

Residents of about two dozen US areas, aged roughly 18 to 89 years, made up the participants. The germline gives CDR1 LNHNV, CDR2 YYDKDF (reference sequence). The ends lost 1 base at V and 3 bases at J; junction bases unmatched: 4. This CDR3 is built from 15 residues. Sequencing used immunoSEQ multiplex PCR; TCRdb keeps in-frame clones, though not all of them. Among approximately 300,000 clones listed, more than 90% were seen once. Sequencing was carried out using PBMCs or T cells enriched from blood (not recorded which). This chain uses TRBV15 with TRBJ2-3, with 7 bases that match TRBD1. The receptor was derived from a woman in her twenties or thirties who had recovered from COVID-19. The CDR3 sequence: CATSRVTGVTDTQYF. CDR3 bases: TGTGCCACCAGCAGAGTTACAGGGGTGACAGATACGCAGTATTTT.